These T cell receptor beta chains were read from a single sample in a study of monozygotic twins with inflammatory bowel disease. For each CDR3 protein, TCRdb gives one entry from its re-call of the 5' RACE reads, without DNA. This sample's table reports just over 300,000 distinct CDR3 sequences. Sequences were obtained from blood. The source is a human donor with ulcerative colitis or Crohn's disease, or a healthy co-twin of an affected twin (not recorded which). Each CDR3 is given with its conserved first and last residue. The order of the fields is V gene, J gene, CDR3 protein.

V gene: TRBV5-1
J gene: TRBJ1-1
CDR3 protein: CASSLYSPNTEAFF

V gene: TRBV28
J gene: TRBJ1-2
CDR3 protein: CASRPVGTGVDGYTF

V gene: TRBV2
J gene: TRBJ1-5
CDR3 protein: CASSGQGRYQPQHF

V gene: TRBV12-3/TRBV12-4
J gene: TRBJ1-1
CDR3 protein: CASTRWGLVSEAFF

V gene: TRBV24-1
J gene: TRBJ1-5
CDR3 protein: CATSDAGNLQPQHF

V gene: TRBV15
J gene: TRBJ2-3
CDR3 protein: CATRGTGTGADTQYF

V gene: TRBV7-9
J gene: TRBJ1-1
CDR3 protein: CASRTDRGNTEAFF

V gene: TRBV12-3/TRBV12-4
J gene: TRBJ2-1
CDR3 protein: CASRTAGTYNEQFF

V gene: TRBV9
J gene: TRBJ2-3
CDR3 protein: CASSAPPKVAGAGTDTQYF

V gene: TRBV12-3/TRBV12-4
J gene: TRBJ1-4
CDR3 protein: CASSLGGLRKLFF

V gene: TRBV12-3/TRBV12-4
J gene: TRBJ1-2
CDR3 protein: CASSRDYYGYTF

V gene: TRBV29-1
J gene: TRBJ2-7
CDR3 protein: CSVSPGYEQYF

V gene: TRBV4-3
J gene: TRBJ2-1
CDR3 protein: CASSQGQGAVDEQFF

V gene: TRBV28
J gene: TRBJ1-1
CDR3 protein: CASSLGQARSEAFF

V gene: TRBV7-2
J gene: TRBJ1-3
CDR3 protein: CASSSGIGAHSGNTIYF

V gene: TRBV28
J gene: TRBJ2-5
CDR3 protein: CASSFRTVWETQYF

V gene: TRBV20-1
J gene: TRBJ1-5
CDR3 protein: CSAHPPGPNQPQHF

V gene: TRBV27
J gene: TRBJ1-6
CDR3 protein: CASRTAWSQPYNSPLHF

V gene: TRBV12-3/TRBV12-4
J gene: TRBJ1-4
CDR3 protein: CASSFVGNNEKLFF

V gene: TRBV6-5
J gene: TRBJ1-2
CDR3 protein: CASSYSGTNNYGYTF

V gene: TRBV20-1
J gene: TRBJ2-1
CDR3 protein: CSARGSYNEQFF

V gene: TRBV20-1
J gene: TRBJ2-1
CDR3 protein: CSASTLGGNEQFF

V gene: TRBV28
J gene: TRBJ2-4
CDR3 protein: CASSLSGTGTKNIQYF

V gene: TRBV5-6
J gene: TRBJ2-1
CDR3 protein: CASSYKWTSGVREQFF

V gene: TRBV7-2
J gene: TRBJ2-7
CDR3 protein: CASSSPLTYEQYF

V gene: TRBV19
J gene: TRBJ1-5
CDR3 protein: CASRVTAGMVGQPQHF

V gene: TRBV11-2
J gene: TRBJ2-1
CDR3 protein: CASSPTRGLYNEQFF

V gene: TRBV9
J gene: TRBJ2-3
CDR3 protein: CASSVEVRGYTDTQYF

V gene: TRBV20-1
J gene: TRBJ2-5
CDR3 protein: CSARHRVSQETQYF

V gene: TRBV5-1
J gene: TRBJ1-2
CDR3 protein: CASSLGQGPGYTF

V gene: TRBV7-9
J gene: TRBJ2-3
CDR3 protein: CASRLQTSTDTQYF

V gene: TRBV7-2
J gene: TRBJ2-7
CDR3 protein: CASSLAKSSGYIYEQYF

V gene: TRBV7-6
J gene: TRBJ2-3
CDR3 protein: CASSLRTSGYTPSTDTQYF

V gene: TRBV5-1
J gene: TRBJ2-7
CDR3 protein: CASSEGSYEQYF

V gene: TRBV5-1
J gene: TRBJ2-7
CDR3 protein: CASSLQGGGYEQYF

V gene: TRBV24-1
J gene: TRBJ2-1
CDR3 protein: CATSIDGDEQFF

V gene: TRBV20-1
J gene: TRBJ2-7
CDR3 protein: CSARDTGTSAPFSYEQYF

V gene: TRBV5-1
J gene: TRBJ2-5
CDR3 protein: CASSVSRGPRETQYF

V gene: TRBV10-3
J gene: TRBJ1-6
CDR3 protein: CAISVSGQANSPLHF

V gene: TRBV5-6
J gene: TRBJ2-7
CDR3 protein: CASSSSGQGIYEQYF

V gene: TRBV20-1
J gene: TRBJ1-6
CDR3 protein: CSAREGQKSSYNSPLHF

V gene: TRBV12-3/TRBV12-4
J gene: TRBJ1-5
CDR3 protein: CASNHRDFNQPQHF